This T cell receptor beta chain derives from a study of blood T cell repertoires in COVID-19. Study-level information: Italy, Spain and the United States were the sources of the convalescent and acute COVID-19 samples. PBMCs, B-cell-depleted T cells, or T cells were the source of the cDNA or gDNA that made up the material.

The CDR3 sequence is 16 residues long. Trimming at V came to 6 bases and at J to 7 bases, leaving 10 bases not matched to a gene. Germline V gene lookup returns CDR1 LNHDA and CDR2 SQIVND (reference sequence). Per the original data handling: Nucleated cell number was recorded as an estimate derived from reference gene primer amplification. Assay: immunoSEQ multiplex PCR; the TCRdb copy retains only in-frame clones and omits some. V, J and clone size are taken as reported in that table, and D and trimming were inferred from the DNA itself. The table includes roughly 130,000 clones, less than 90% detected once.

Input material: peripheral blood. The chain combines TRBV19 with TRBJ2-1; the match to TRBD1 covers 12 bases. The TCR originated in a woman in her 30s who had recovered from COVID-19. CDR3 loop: CASSFSPGQGANEQFF. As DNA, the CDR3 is TGTGCCAGTAGCTTTTCCCCGGGACAGGGGGCGAATGAGCAGTTCTTC.